Presented here are 15 T cell receptor beta chains from one specimen sequenced in a study of CD8 T cells in Susac syndrome. When the RNA was reverse transcribed, random hexamers were used with an input of roughly 0.45 to 1 ug. TCRdb reprocessed the immunoSEQ multiplex PCR reads via MiXCR and lists one record per CDR3 protein. Of 150,000 to 180,000 distinct CDR3 sequences in the sample, approximately 94% were seen once. The sequenced sample consisted of CD8+ T cells from PBMCs. Receptors originate from a human donor with multiple sclerosis.

V and J are TRBV19 and TRBJ2-7; D is tentatively TRBD1 or TRBD2 (5 bases each). There are 13 residues in the CDR3. Germline CDR1 is LNHDA and CDR2 is SQIVND (reference sequence). With 3 bases removed from V and 3 bases from J, the gap between germline ends came to 9 bases. CDR3 sequence reads: CASSMGRDYEQYF. Written as DNA, the CDR3 is TGTGCCAGTAGTATGGGACGGGACTACGAGCAGTACTTC.

This sequence joins TRBV9 and TRBJ2-7; TRBD1 is a possible D gene (6 bases). The CDR3 totals 14 residues. The germline V gene encodes CDR1 SGDLS and CDR2 YYNGEE. Trimming shortened V by 0 bases and J by 3 bases, and 10 bases separated the two germline ends. The CDR3 region has the DNA TGTGCCAGCAGCGTAGCTACAGGGAACTACGAGCAGTACTTC. As protein: CASSVATGNYEQYF.

The rearrangement uses TRBV6-5 and TRBJ1-1, with TRBD1 matching over 7 bases. V was clipped by 6 bases and J by 5 bases; unmatched bases: 9. This CDR3 is built from 14 residues. Germline CDR1 MNHEY, CDR2 SVGAGI. CDR3 protein: CASSSNRGMTEAFF. CDR3 coding DNA: TGTGCCAGCAGCTCGAACAGGGGTATGACTGAAGCTTTCTTT.

This clonotype came up once. The V call is TRBV29-1, the J call TRBJ2-7; D not resolved. Germline V CDR1 and CDR2: SQVTM, ANQGSEA. V was pared by 6 bases and J by 1 base, with 13 bases between. The CDR3 is 13 amino acids. The DNA for the CDR3 is TGCAGCGTCGAGTCGGACCGTTCCTACGAGCAGTACTTC. Protein product: CSVESDRSYEQYF.

This chain links TRBV13 with TRBJ2-7; the D is unclear. The CDR3 runs 14 residues. V was shortened by 5 bases and J by 1 base, with 12 bases between the two germline ends. Germline V gene lookup returns CDR1 PRHDT and CDR2 FYEKMQ (reference sequence). The CDR3 sequence is CASSPNIKSYEQYF. The CDR3 DNA is TGTGCCAGCAGCCCCAACATAAAGTCCTACGAGCAGTACTTC.

This clonotype was counted once. This sequence joins TRBV4-3 and TRBJ1-2; D not resolved. The V end was cut by 1 base, the J end by 6 bases, with 15 bases between. Germline V gives CDR1 LGHNA, CDR2 YSLEER. CDR3 length: 15 residues. CDR3 region: CASSQVGRQVDGYTF. The CDR3 bases are TGCGCCAGCAGCCAAGTTGGCAGGCAAGTGGATGGCTACACCTTC.

The rearrangement links TRBV10-2 to TRBJ1-2; D is uncertain. The CDR3 sequence is 12 residues long. Trimming took off 6 bases at V and 3 bases at J, with 8 bases between the two ends. Germline V gene sequence: CDR1 WSHSY, CDR2 SAAADI. In DNA form, the CDR3 reads TGCGCCAGCAGCGGACGGGACTATGGCTACACCTTC. Translation: CASSGRDYGYTF.

The DNA for the CDR3 is TGTGCCAGCTCACCACCGCTCGGGACACGGTATTATGGCTACACCTTC. It translates to CASSPPLGTRYYGYTF. V and J are TRBV18 and TRBJ1-2; D may be TRBD1 (6 bases). The CDR3 consists of 16 residues. Trimming pared 0 bases from V and 5 bases from J, leaving 16 bases between. Germline V CDR1 and CDR2: KGHSH, LQKENI.

The V gene is TRBV7-2, the J gene TRBJ1-1; 8 nucleotides agree with TRBD1. There are 12 residues in the CDR3. Trimming at V came to 8 bases and at J to 4 bases, leaving 3 bases not matched to a gene. Germline assignment: CDR1 SGHTA and CDR2 FQGNSA. CDR3 amino acids: CASGQGGTEAFF. The CDR3 DNA reads TGTGCCAGCGGACAGGGCGGCACTGAAGCTTTCTTT.

The V and J genes are TRBV7-9 and TRBJ2-7, with D perhaps matching TRBD2 (6 bases). Germline-derived CDR1 and CDR2 are SEHNR and FQNEAQ (reference sequence). V lost 4 bases and J lost 2, with 12 bases in between. The CDR3 has 14 residues. CDR3 loop: CASSSPGGPYEQYF. The DNA for the CDR3 is TGTGCCAGCAGCTCCCCAGGAGGGCCCTACGAGCAGTACTTC. The full variable domain, completed using reference TRBV7-9 and TRBJ2-7, is DTGVSQNPRHKITKRGQNVTFRCDPISEHNRLYWYRQTLGQGPEFLTYFQNEAQLEKSRLLSDRFSAERPKGSFSTLEIQRTEQGDSAMYLCASSSPGGPYEQYFGPGTRLTVT.

V gene TRBV12-3 or TRBV12-4 combines with J gene TRBJ2-4; D assignment may be TRBD1 or TRBD2 (5 bases each). Trimming took 6 bases from V and 6 from J, leaving 21 bases between them. CDR3 length: 16 residues. In nucleotides, the CDR3 is TGTGCCAGCAGCGTAGGGACCGCCGGCGTCGGAAACATTCAGTACTTC. This codes for CASSVGTAGVGNIQYF.

J is TRBJ1-2 and V is TRBV6-5, with D tentatively TRBD1 (5 bases). This CDR3 region has 12 residues. Trimming removed 5 bases from V and 11 bases from J, with 15 bases in between. Germline V gene lookup returns CDR1 MNHEY and CDR2 SVGAGI. CDR3 region: CASSQGRLGYTF. CDR3 DNA sequence: TGTGCCAGCAGTCAGGGACGTCTCGGTTACACCTTC.

The CDR3 DNA is TGCAGCGTTGAAATCGACAGGGCGGGTGAAGCTTTCTTT. It encodes CSVEIDRAGEAFF. The chain has TRBV29-1 and TRBJ1-1; TRBD1 matches 7 bases. CDR3 length equals 13 residues. The V and J ends lost 2 bases and 7 bases, in that order; junction bases with no gene match: 7. In germline, CDR1 is SQVTM, CDR2 ANQGSEA.

This rearrangement joins TRBV6-4 to TRBJ2-3; maybe TRBD1 (5 bases). CDR3 length: 15 residues. The germline gives CDR1 MRHNA, CDR2 SNTAGT. V was cut by 3 bases and J by 0 bases, with 10 bases left in between. This CDR3 reads CASSESQGSTDTQYF. CDR3 bases: TGTGCCAGCAGTGAGTCCCAGGGCAGCACAGATACGCAGTATTTT.

The chain combines TRBV30 with TRBJ1-4; D is undetermined. Germline V gene data show CDR1 as GTSNPN and CDR2 as SVGIG (reference sequence). The CDR3 length is 13 residues. With 0 bases removed from V and 7 bases from J, the gap between germline ends came to 9 bases. The CDR3 here is CAWSVYKGEKLFF. The CDR3 DNA follows: TGTGCCTGGAGTGTATATAAGGGTGAAAAACTGTTTTTT.